This TCR beta chain was sequenced in a study of Graves' ophthalmopathy and Graves' hyperthyroidism listed by TCRdb under 2018. As for the study more broadly: Peripheral blood was collected before any treatment was given, at the time of initial diagnosis. TCR beta repertoire signatures were used to distinguish Graves' ophthalmopathy from Graves' hyperthyroidism and to predict progression to ophthalmopathy. In total, around 140 blood samples were TCR-sequenced: under 45 ophthalmopathy, approximately 80 hyperthyroidism and some 17 hyperthyroidism-to-ophthalmopathy patients. To explore V-J signatures distinguishing ophthalmopathy from hyperthyroidism, a discovery set of about a hundred patients (43 ophthalmopathy, some 55 stable hyperthyroidism) was enrolled. An independent validation cohort was composed of around 19 hyperthyroidism patients and around 16 patients who later progressed from hyperthyroidism to ophthalmopathy. T-cell repertoires of thyroid tissue and blood were compared in over 5 hyperthyroidism patients. Once sampling was done, hyperthyroidism patients were given methimazole at a starting dose of 30 mg daily, while ophthalmopathy patients were given high-dose intravenous methylprednisolone. The approximately 98 discovery patients were randomly divided into training and test sets at a 7:3 ratio. Paper-wide results and their limitations: Among expanded thyroid clonotypes with frequency above 0.001, most also showed up in blood, which suggests that blood repertoires may reflect the thyroid immune response. Sample size was not statistically predetermined, and group allocation was not concealed from the investigators. In validation, the model predicted ophthalmopathy progression with over 60% sensitivity and approximately 75% specificity; some twelve predicted patients were CT-confirmed with GO in a median of approximately 6.5 months. Ophthalmopathy was separated from stable hyperthyroidism by the 13-signature model with just under 90% sensitivity and around 81% specificity in cross-validation and with 80%/75% in the test set.

The junction carries 13 bases between V and J, which are trimmed by 6 bases and 2 bases respectively. In the germline V gene (reference sequence), CDR1 corresponds to MNHEY and CDR2 to SMNVEV. The CDR3 goes from the cysteine to the phenylalanine over 14 residues. The read is trimmed to its CDR3 DNA, 42 bases read in frame from base 1. In the case of this clonotype: The target of this receptor is not known. Nothing much larger sits one base from this clone, and base qualities are not available.

Patients with ophthalmopathy had moderately to severely active disease, with a Clinical Activity Score of 3 or more, a NOSPECS grade of 4 or more, and a disease duration of less than 3 months. Anyone with other autoimmune diseases, uncontrolled infections, pregnancy or lactation was excluded from the study. Clinical symptoms, serum thyroxine, TRAb, thyroid ultrasound and orbital computed tomography formed the basis of the diagnosis. Using Ficoll-Paque density gradient centrifugation, PBMCs were isolated from about 9.2 ml of fresh peripheral blood. Trizol reagent was used to extract the total RNA, and its quality was then checked on an Agilent 2100 Bioanalyzer. For repertoire sequencing, TCR beta CDR3 regions were amplified from RNA transcripts. A first-round RT-PCR used HTBI primers with the Qiagen OneStep RT-PCR kit, followed by a second-round multiplex PCR, size selection and purification. Libraries were sequenced paired-end with 100 bp reads on an Illumina HiSeq2000. On the study's bioinformatics: Reads were processed with SOAPnuke, discarding reads with adapters, uncalled bases, mean Phred below 15, or no exact constant-primer or identifier match. COPE v1.2.5 was used to merge the high-quality paired reads. Clonotypes were defined as unique nucleotide sequences and were aligned to IMGT TRB V, D and J references using MiTCR v1.1. The analysis was limited to V-J combinations with a frequency above 0.0001, which together covered just over 98% of the repertoires. For each V-J combination, a TCR clonal expansion and chaos score was defined as the ratio of F50 clonal expansion to chaos observed in the TCRdist matrix. Welch's t-statistics and random forest were used to reduce the features to roughly 14 V-J combinations, which were then used as input to a naive Bayes classifier. Thyroid-blood repertoire similarity was quantified with the Morisita-Horn index. TCRdb redid the processing of the public reads, applying fastp at Q25 and MiXCR, and retained in-frame beta chains. Each entry is one CDR3 protein sequence, shown with its most common DNA and genes. TCRdb, rather than the study authors, made the V and J calls. The sample table holds about 500,000 distinct CDR3 sequences, of which approximately 14% were seen once. Of the sample, approximately 9.8% is held by the ten largest clones.

The sample consisted of blood. This TCR derives from a woman aged 25 to 45 with Graves' ophthalmopathy. Donor details come from another sample of the same person, matched by shared clones. The rearranged segments are TRBV27 and TRBJ1-2, with the D gene not confidently named. The CDR3 region reads CASRRVSGNYGYTF. The nucleotides are TGTGCCAGCAGGAGGGTATCGGGGAACTATGGCTACACCTTC.